The 9 T cell receptor beta chains below come from one sample, sequenced in a study of blood T cells in healthy people across ages. The authors ran a second PCR of roughly 6 to 12 cycles using a sample-barcoded 5' primer and a J-beta primer mix. TCRdb redid the calling of the 5' RACE reads with MiXCR, one entry per CDR3 protein. The sample lists fewer than 650,000 distinct CDR3 sequences; approximately 26% were seen once. This same sample was also part of a study on T cells of mothers and their children.

The sequenced material came from blood. These receptors were collected from a boy aged 2-15 years in good health.

This chain joins TRBV4-3 and TRBJ2-7; D gene uncertain. CDR1 is LGHNA, CDR2 YSLEER, per germline. The CDR3 consists of 16 residues. V gave up 0 bases and J gave up 0 bases, with 12 bases separating them. CDR3 residues: CASSQDPRQSSYEQYF. The DNA of the CDR3 is TGCGCCAGCAGCCAAGATCCGAGACAATCCTCCTACGAGCAGTACTTC.

The chain is built from TRBV7-9 and TRBJ2-7; 7 bases are a match to TRBD2. The CDR3 sequence is 14 residues long. Germline V CDR1 and CDR2: SEHNR, FQNEAQ (reference sequence). The V segment lost 5 bases and the J segment 1 base; nucleotides outside the gene matches: 5. The CDR3 DNA is TGTGCCAGCAGCATGGGAGGGGCGTCCTACGAGCAGTACTTC. Protein product: CASSMGGASYEQYF.

This clonotype appeared a few times. The CDR3 DNA follows: TGTGCCAGCAGCAGCTCTGGCGGGGCGTCCTACAATGAGCAGTTCTTC. Its protein is CASSSSGGASYNEQFF. This chain uses TRBV11-3 with TRBJ2-1, with a weak D call TRBD2 (6 bases). V was trimmed by 5 bases and J by 1 base, leaving 15 bases between them. There are 16 residues in the CDR3. The V gene's germline CDR1 is SGHNT and CDR2 YENEEA.

This clonotype has only a few counts. The chain uses TRBV29-1 and TRBJ1-1, with a weak D call TRBD1 (5 bases). Trimming stripped 4 bases from V and 5 bases from J, with 11 bases between. Germline V CDR1 and CDR2: SQVTM, ANQGSEA. The CDR3 length is 12 residues. The CDR3 DNA reads as TGCAGCGTTGCGTTATGGGGGACTGAAGCTTTCTTT. Residues: CSVALWGTEAFF.

This clonotype has only a few counts. The genes are TRBV12-5 and TRBJ1-6; D uncertain. CDR1 and CDR2 from the germline V gene are LGHNT and FRNRAP. This CDR3 region has 14 residues. V was trimmed by 4 bases and J by 13 bases, leaving 17 bases between them. The CDR3 loop is CASGSRRTDLPLHF. The DNA for the CDR3 is TGTGCTAGTGGTTCTAGACGGACTGATTTGCCCCTCCACTTT.

V and J are TRBV7-3 and TRBJ2-5; D uncertain. The CDR3 sequence is 13 residues long. Germline V gene lookup returns CDR1 SGHTA and CDR2 FQGTGA. Trimming stripped 6 bases from V and 5 bases from J, with 13 bases between. The CDR3 DNA sequence: TGTGCCAGCAGTCCTAACTCGGTCGAGACCCAGTACTTC. It is translated as CASSPNSVETQYF.

This clonotype occurred a few times. The chain couples TRBV6-5 to TRBJ2-5; TRBD2 aligns across 7 bases. CDR1 and CDR2 (germline): MNHEY, SVGAGI. Unmatched junction bases numbered 10, after V lost 5 bases and J lost 4 bases. This CDR3 region has 15 residues. The CDR3 DNA reads as TGTGCCAGCAGTACTTGGACTAGGTCTGCAGAGACCCAGTACTTC. Encoded protein: CASSTWTRSAETQYF.

This clonotype was detected a few times. V gene TRBV30 combines with J gene TRBJ2-7; no clear D. V lost 0 bases and J 3 bases, leaving 12 bases between the germline ends. The CDR3 is 14 residues long. Germline V gene data show CDR1 as GTSNPN and CDR2 as SVGIG (reference sequence). The CDR3 DNA sequence: TGTGCCTGGAGTGTGGGTGACCGTGACTACGAGCAGTACTTC. Translation: CAWSVGDRDYEQYF.

The CDR3 coding sequence is TGCGCCAGCAGCACCATACCCGGGACTAGCAGGGTGGAGTTCTTC. Its protein is CASSTIPGTSRVEFF. This chain connects TRBV5-1 to TRBJ2-1; TRBD2 matches at 9 bases. This CDR3 is 15 amino acids long. Germline V gives CDR1 SGHRS, CDR2 YFSETQ. V was clipped by 4 bases and J by 14 bases; unmatched bases: 16.